The rows below give T cell receptor beta chains drawn from one sample of a study of shared clonotypes between healthy human individuals. TCRdb's table, derived via immunoSEQ multiplex PCR, lists solely in-frame clones and lacks some. The sample lists about 2.5 million clones, roughly 92% occurring once. Sequenced input: naive CD4+ T cells from PBMCs. The receptors were sampled from a man aged 18 to 29 in good health. Some clones in this sample may be carry-over from other donors' samples. CDR3s include the opening cysteine and the closing phenylalanine or tryptophan. The D gene is left open where the match is weak. For some rows the clone size is stated as once, few or many, or as a class when expanded; others skip it.

CDR3	DNA	V	length	J	D	size
CASSIDRGAGLNTGELFF	TGTGCCAGTAGTATAGATCGCGGCGCGGGCCTGAACACCGGGGAGCTGTTTTTT	TRBV19	18	TRBJ2-2	.	once
CASSLGRATETQYF	TGTGCCAGCAGTCTGGGCAGGGCTACAGAGACCCAGTACTTC	TRBV27	14	TRBJ2-5	.	.
CASSFGVASGNEQFF	TGTGCCAGCAGCTTTGGGGTGGCTAGCGGGAATGAGCAGTTCTTC	TRBV11-3	15	TRBJ2-1	TRBD2	.
CASSQAGGRIQFF	TGTGCCAGCAGCCAAGCTGGCGGCCGGATTCAGTTCTTC	TRBV14	13	TRBJ2-1	.	.
CASSEFGTSEGTDTQYF	TGTGCCAGCAGTGAATTTGGGACTAGTGAGGGCACAGATACGCAGTATTTT	TRBV2	17	TRBJ2-3	TRBD2	.
CATNLGTSSNEQFF	TGTGCCACCAATCTAGGCACTTCTTCCAATGAGCAGTTCTTC	TRBV15	14	TRBJ2-1	.	.
CASSQDLAGGSTDTQYF	TGCGCCAGCAGCCAAGATCTGGCGGGAGGGAGCACAGATACGCAGTATTTT	TRBV4-3	17	TRBJ2-3	TRBD2	.
CASSEGRTDTQYF	TGTGCCAGCAGTGAAGGCAGAACAGATACGCAGTATTTT	TRBV2	13	TRBJ2-3	.	.
CASSGQGNQPQHF	TGTGCCAGCAGCGGGCAGGGGAATCAGCCCCAGCATTTT	TRBV9	13	TRBJ1-5	.	.
CASSLFDRSSYEQYF	TGTGCCAGCAGCTTATTTGACAGGAGCTCCTACGAGCAGTACTTC	TRBV7-2	15	TRBJ2-7	.	.
CASNLKTGQETQYF	TGTGCCAGCAACCTAAAGACAGGCCAAGAGACCCAGTACTTC	TRBV2	14	TRBJ2-5	.	.
CASSLVGANEQYF	TGTGCCAGCAGCTTGGTTGGGGCCAACGAGCAGTACTTC	TRBV5-4	13	TRBJ2-7	.	.
CASSPSRPSEQYF	TGTGCCAGCAGCCCCTCAAGACCCTCCGAGCAGTACTTC	TRBV7-2	13	TRBJ2-7	.	.
CASSQGFTGELFF	TGCGCCAGCAGCCAGGGTTTCACCGGGGAGCTGTTTTTT	TRBV10-1	13	TRBJ2-2	.	.
CASSYILPDRNYEQYF	TGTGCCAGCAGTTACATTCTCCCGGACCGCAACTACGAGCAGTACTTC	TRBV6-5	16	TRBJ2-7	.	.
CASSLAGAQVELFF	TGCGCCAGCAGTTTAGCGGGAGCCCAGGTGGAGCTGTTTTTT	TRBV5-1	14	TRBJ2-2	TRBD2	.
CASSRDRLTDTQYF	TGTGCCAGCAGCCGGGACCGACTCACAGATACGCAGTATTTT	TRBV7-2	14	TRBJ2-3	.	.
CASSPRQGIPEAFF	TGTGCCAGCAGCCCAAGACAGGGGATACCTGAAGCTTTCTTT	TRBV6-5	14	TRBJ1-1	TRBD1	.
CASSFNYGEKLFF	TGTGCCAGCAGTTTTAATTACGGGGAAAAACTGTTTTTT	TRBV27	13	TRBJ1-4	.	.
CASSTGRAEGKNTEAFF	TGTGCCAGTAGTACAGGGAGGGCAGAGGGGAAGAACACTGAAGCTTTCTTT	TRBV19	17	TRBJ1-1	.	.
CASSLFSSEGANTGELFF	TGCGCCAGCAGCTTGTTTTCTTCGGAGGGGGCGAACACCGGGGAGCTGTTTTTT	TRBV5-1	18	TRBJ2-2	.	.
CASSLVSWTAEQHF	TGTGCCAGCAGCTTGGTTAGTTGGACAGCCGAGCAGCACTTC	TRBV11-3	14	TRBJ2-7	.	.
CASSRRVGSYEQYF	TGTGCCAGTAGTCGAAGGGTAGGGTCCTACGAGCAGTACTTC	TRBV19	14	TRBJ2-7	.	.
CASTATGSSYNEQFF	TGTGCCAGCACCGCGACGGGAAGCTCCTACAATGAGCAGTTCTTC	TRBV11-1	15	TRBJ2-1	.	.
CASTRQGTGANVLTF	TGTGCCAGCACGAGACAGGGGACTGGGGCCAACGTCCTGACTTTC	TRBV9	15	TRBJ2-6	TRBD1	.
CASSLQGANYGYTF	TGTGCCAGCAGCTTACAGGGGGCCAACTATGGCTACACCTTC	TRBV7-9	14	TRBJ1-2	TRBD1	.
CASSSSLGRGAGELFF	TGTGCCAGCTCATCAAGCCTGGGCAGGGGCGCCGGGGAGCTGTTTTTT	TRBV18	16	TRBJ2-2	.	.
CASISSGTAKNIQYF	TGTGCCAGCATCAGTTCCGGGACAGCCAAAAACATTCAGTACTTC	TRBV21-1	15	TRBJ2-4	.	.
CASSQDFGGLANEKLFF	TGTGCCAGCAGCCAAGATTTTGGGGGCCTGGCTAATGAAAAACTGTTTTTT	TRBV4-2	17	TRBJ1-4	.	.
CASSLVVLYNTGELFF	TGTGCCAGCAGCTTAGTGGTTCTGTACAACACCGGGGAGCTGTTTTTT	TRBV7-8	16	TRBJ2-2	.	.
CASIAGGTNYGYTF	TGTGCCAGTATCGCAGGGGGAACTAACTATGGCTACACCTTC	TRBV19	14	TRBJ1-2	TRBD1	.
CASERGGGNEQFF	TGTGCCAGCGAGAGAGGGGGGGGGAATGAGCAGTTCTTC	TRBV27	13	TRBJ2-1	.	.
CAISDLVPGRGVGGNTIYF	TGTGCCATCAGTGACCTCGTCCCCGGGAGAGGGGTAGGTGGAAACACCATATATTTT	TRBV10-3	19	TRBJ1-3	.	.
CASSARLAFSSYNEQFF	TGTGCCAGCAGTGCCAGACTAGCATTTAGCTCCTACAATGAGCAGTTCTTC	TRBV6-4	17	TRBJ2-1	TRBD2	.
CASSLGGTVDGYTF	TGCGCCAGCAGCTTGGGAGGGACGGTGGATGGCTACACCTTC	TRBV5-1	14	TRBJ1-2	.	.
CASSPAGTGGEETQYF	TGCGCCAGCAGCCCCGCCGGGACAGGGGGCGAAGAGACCCAGTACTTC	TRBV5-1	16	TRBJ2-5	TRBD1	once
CAIRPGLNTEAFF	TGTGCCATCCGACCGGGACTGAACACTGAAGCTTTCTTT	TRBV6-1	13	TRBJ1-1	.	few